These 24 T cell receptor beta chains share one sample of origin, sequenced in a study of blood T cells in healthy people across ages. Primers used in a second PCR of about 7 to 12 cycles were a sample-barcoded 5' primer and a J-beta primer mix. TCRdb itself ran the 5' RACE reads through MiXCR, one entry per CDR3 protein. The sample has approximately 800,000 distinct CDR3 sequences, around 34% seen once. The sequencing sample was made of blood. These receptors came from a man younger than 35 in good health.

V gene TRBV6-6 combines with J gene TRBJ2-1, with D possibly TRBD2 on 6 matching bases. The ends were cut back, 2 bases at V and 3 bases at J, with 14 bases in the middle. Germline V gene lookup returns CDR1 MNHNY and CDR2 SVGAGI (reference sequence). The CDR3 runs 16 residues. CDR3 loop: CASSYGASAVYNEQFF. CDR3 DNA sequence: TGTGCCAGCAGTTACGGGGCTAGCGCGGTCTACAATGAGCAGTTCTTC.

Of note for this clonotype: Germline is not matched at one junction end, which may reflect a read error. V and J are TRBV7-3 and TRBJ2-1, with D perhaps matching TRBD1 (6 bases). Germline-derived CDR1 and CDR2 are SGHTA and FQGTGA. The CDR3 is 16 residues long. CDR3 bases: TGTGCCAGCAGCTTAAATGGGGGCGGCTCCTACAATGAGCAGTTATTC. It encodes CASSLNGGGSYNEQLF.

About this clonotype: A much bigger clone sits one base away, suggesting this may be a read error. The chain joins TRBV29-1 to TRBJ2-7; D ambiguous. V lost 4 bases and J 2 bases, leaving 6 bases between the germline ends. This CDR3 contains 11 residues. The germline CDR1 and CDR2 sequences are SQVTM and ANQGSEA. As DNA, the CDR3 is TGCAGCGTTGTTAAAACCTACGAGCAGTACTTC. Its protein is CSVVKTYEQYF.

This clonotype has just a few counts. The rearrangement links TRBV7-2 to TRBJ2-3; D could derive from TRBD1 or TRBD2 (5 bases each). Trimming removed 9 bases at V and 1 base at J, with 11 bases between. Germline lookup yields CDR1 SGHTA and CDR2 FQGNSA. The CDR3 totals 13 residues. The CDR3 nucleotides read TGTGCCAGTGCGCTGGGGGGCACAGATACGCAGTATTTT. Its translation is CASALGGTDTQYF.

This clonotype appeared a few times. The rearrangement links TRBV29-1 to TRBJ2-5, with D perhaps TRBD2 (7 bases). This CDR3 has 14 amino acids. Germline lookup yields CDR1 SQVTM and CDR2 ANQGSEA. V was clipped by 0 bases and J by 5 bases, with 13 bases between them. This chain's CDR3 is CSVEDSGGRETQYF. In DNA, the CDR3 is TGCAGCGTTGAAGATTCCGGGGGGCGGGAGACCCAGTACTTC.

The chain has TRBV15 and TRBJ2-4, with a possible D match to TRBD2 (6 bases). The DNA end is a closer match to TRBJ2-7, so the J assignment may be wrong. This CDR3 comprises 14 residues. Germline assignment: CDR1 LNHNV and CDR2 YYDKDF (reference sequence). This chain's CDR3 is CATSVAGRGYEQYF. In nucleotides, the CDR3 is TGTGCCACCAGCGTTGCGGGACGAGGCTACGAGCAGTACTTC.

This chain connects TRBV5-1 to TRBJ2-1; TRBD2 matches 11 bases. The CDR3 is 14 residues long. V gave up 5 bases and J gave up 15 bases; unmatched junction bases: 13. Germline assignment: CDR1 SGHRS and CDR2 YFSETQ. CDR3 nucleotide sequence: TGCGCCAGCAGTACGGCTAGCGGGGGGCGCACGTTGTTCTTC. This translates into CASSTASGGRTLFF.

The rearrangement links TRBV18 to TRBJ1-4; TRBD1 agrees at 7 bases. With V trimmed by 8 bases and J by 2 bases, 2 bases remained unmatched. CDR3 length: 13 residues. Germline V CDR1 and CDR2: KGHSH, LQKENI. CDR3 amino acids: CASKTGTNEKLFF. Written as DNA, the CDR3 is TGTGCCAGCAAGACAGGGACTAATGAAAAACTGTTTTTT. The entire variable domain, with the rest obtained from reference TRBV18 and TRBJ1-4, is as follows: NAGVMQNPRHLVRRRGQEARLRCSPMKGHSHVYWYRQLPEEGLKFMVYLQKENIIDESGMPKERFSAEFPKEGPSILRIQQVVRGDSAAYFCASKTGTNEKLFFGSGTQLSVL.

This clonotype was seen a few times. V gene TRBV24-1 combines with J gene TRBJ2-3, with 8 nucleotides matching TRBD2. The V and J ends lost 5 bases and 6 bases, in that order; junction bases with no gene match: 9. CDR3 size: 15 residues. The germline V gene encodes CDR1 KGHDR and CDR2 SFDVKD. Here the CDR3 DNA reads TGTGCCACCAGTGCTCGGGGGGGCCGGAGGGATACGCAGTATTTT. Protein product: CATSARGGRRDTQYF.

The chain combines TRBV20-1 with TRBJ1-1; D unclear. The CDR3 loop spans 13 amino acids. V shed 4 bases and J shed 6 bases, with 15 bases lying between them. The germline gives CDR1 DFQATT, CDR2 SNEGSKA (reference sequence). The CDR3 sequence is CSATRTRGAEAFF. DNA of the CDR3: TGCAGTGCTACGCGAACTCGCGGCGCTGAAGCTTTCTTT.

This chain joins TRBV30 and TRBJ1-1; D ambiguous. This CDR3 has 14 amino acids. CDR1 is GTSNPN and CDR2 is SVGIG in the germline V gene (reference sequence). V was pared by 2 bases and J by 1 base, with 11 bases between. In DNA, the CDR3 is TGTGCCTGGAGTTACCCATCGGGGAACACTGAAGCTTTCTTT. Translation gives CAWSYPSGNTEAFF.

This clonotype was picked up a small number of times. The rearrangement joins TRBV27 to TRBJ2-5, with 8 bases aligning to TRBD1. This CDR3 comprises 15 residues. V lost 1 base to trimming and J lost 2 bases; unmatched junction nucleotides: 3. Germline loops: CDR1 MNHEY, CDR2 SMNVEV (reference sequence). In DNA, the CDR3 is TGTGCCAGCAGTTTATTCCGGGACAGGCAAGAGACCCAGTACTTC. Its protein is CASSLFRDRQETQYF.

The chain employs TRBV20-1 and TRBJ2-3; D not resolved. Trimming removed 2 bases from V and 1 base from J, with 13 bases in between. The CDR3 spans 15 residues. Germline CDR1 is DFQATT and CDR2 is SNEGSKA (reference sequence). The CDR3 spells CSARSDDVGTDTQYF. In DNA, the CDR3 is TGCAGTGCTAGATCGGACGACGTGGGCACAGATACGCAGTATTTT.

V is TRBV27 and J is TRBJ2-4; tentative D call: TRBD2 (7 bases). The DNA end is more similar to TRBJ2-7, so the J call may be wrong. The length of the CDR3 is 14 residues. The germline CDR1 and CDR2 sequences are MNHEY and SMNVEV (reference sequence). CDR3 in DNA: TGTGCCAGCGGACTGCGGGGGCCCCTCTACGAGCAGTACTTC. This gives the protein CASGLRGPLYEQYF.

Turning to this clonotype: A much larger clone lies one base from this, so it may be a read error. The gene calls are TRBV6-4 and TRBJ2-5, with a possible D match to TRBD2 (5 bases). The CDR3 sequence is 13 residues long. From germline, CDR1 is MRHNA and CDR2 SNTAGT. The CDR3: CTSSDSEVGEQYF. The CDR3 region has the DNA TGTACCAGCAGTGACTCGGAGGTTGGTGAGCAGTACTTC.

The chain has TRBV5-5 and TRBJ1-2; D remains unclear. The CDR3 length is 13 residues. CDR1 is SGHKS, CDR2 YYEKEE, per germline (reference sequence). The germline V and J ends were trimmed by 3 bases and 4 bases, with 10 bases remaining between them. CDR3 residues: CASSSKLGYGYTF. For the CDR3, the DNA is TGTGCCAGCAGCTCGAAGTTAGGCTATGGCTACACCTTC.

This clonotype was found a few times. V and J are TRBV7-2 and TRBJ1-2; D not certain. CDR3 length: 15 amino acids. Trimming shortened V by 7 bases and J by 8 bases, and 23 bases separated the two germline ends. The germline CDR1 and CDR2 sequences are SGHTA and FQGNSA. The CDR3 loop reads CASTSQSSGSRGYTF. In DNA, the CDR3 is TGTGCCAGCACCTCTCAATCAAGTGGCAGTCGAGGCTACACCTTC.

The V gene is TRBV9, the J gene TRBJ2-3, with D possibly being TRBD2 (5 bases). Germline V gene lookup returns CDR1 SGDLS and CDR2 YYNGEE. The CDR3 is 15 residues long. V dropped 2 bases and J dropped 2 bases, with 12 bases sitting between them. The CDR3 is CASSVSGEFTDTQYF. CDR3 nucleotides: TGTGCCAGCAGCGTTTCCGGGGAATTCACAGATACGCAGTATTTT.

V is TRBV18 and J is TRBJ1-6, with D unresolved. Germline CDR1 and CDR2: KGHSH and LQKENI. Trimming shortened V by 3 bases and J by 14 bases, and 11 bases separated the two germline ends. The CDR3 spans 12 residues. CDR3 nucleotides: TGTGCCAGCTCACCCTCCCGGGAGACCCTCCACTTT. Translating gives CASSPSRETLHF.

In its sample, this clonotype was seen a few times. The CDR3 coding sequence is TGTGCCAGCAGCTTAGGGGACACCCCCCGTGAGCAGTACTTC. Protein: CASSLGDTPREQYF. V and J are TRBV11-2 and TRBJ2-7; a weak D match, TRBD1 (6 bases). The CDR3 extends over 14 amino acids. Trimming removed 1 base from V and 7 bases from J, with 14 bases in between. CDR1 and CDR2 from the germline V gene are SGHAT and FQNNGV.

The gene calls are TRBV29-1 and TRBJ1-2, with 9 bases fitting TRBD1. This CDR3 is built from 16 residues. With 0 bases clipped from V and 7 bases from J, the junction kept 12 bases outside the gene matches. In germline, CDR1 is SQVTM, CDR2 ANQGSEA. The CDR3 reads CSVEDGGRDRVGGYTF. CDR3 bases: TGCAGCGTTGAAGATGGCGGGCGGGACAGGGTTGGTGGCTACACCTTC.

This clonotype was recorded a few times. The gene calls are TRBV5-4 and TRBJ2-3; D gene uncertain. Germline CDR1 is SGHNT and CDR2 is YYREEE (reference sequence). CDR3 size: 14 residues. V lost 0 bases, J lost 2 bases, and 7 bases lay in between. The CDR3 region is CASSLERLTDTQYF. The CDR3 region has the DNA TGTGCCAGCAGCTTGGAGAGACTCACAGATACGCAGTATTTT.

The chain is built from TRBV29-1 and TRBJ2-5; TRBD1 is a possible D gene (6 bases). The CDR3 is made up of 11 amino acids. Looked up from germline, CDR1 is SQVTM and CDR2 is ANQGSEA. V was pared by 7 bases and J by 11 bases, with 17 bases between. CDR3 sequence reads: CSARTDMEQYF. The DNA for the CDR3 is TGCAGCGCCCGGACAGATATGGAGCAGTACTTC.

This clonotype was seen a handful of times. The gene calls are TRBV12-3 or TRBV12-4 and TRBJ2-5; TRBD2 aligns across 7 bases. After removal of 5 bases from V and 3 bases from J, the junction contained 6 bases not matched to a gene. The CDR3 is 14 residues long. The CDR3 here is CASSPRDYEETQYF. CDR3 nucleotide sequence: TGTGCCAGCAGTCCCCGGGACTACGAAGAGACCCAGTACTTC.